This T cell receptor beta chain came from a study of PD-1 blockade in classical Hodgkin lymphoma. Germline CDR1 is MNHEY and CDR2 is SMNVEV (reference sequence). Trimming stripped 5 bases from V and 2 bases from J, with 9 bases between. The CDR3 extends over 14 amino acids. Profiling relied on immunoSEQ multiplex PCR, and the TCRdb table lists in-frame clones only, not all of them. Of 45,000 to 55,000 clones in the sample, approximately 73% were seen once. Relapse after autologous stem cell transplantation occurred in every patient, and brentuximab vedotin exposure varied. Best responses were complete response, partial response or progressive disease.

The chain employs TRBV27 and TRBJ1-4, with D possibly being TRBD1 (6 bases). This receptor was obtained from a human donor with classical Hodgkin lymphoma. The sample was peripheral blood mononuclear cells (PBMCs), taken before the second cycle of nivolumab. CDR3 amino acids: CASSRTVTNEKLFF. CDR3 bases: TGTGCCAGCAGTCGGACAGTTACTAATGAAAAACTGTTTTTT. The full variable domain, with the rest looked up from reference TRBV27 and TRBJ1-4, is EAQVTQNPRYLITVTGKKLTVTCSQNMNHEYMSWYRQDPGLGLRQIYYSMNVEVTDKGDVPEGYKVSRKEKRNFPLILESPSPNQTSLYFCASSRTVTNEKLFFGSGTQLSVL.